This TCR beta chain was captured in a study of control samples from healthy donors and cancer patients. Trimming stripped 6 bases from V and 2 bases from J, with 10 bases between. Germline V gene data show CDR1 as MNHEY and CDR2 as SVGEGT. The CDR3 sequence is 13 residues long. Repertoires were generated with immunoSEQ multiplex PCR, while TCRdb's copy carries only in-frame clones and drops some. This sample yields about 53,000 clones, of which about 85% are seen a single time; over 12% belongs to the top ten. The sample consisted of PBMCs. This sequence originates from a man in his sixties with head and neck cancer. The rearrangement joins TRBV6-2 or TRBV6-3 to TRBJ1-2; D uncertain. As DNA, the CDR3 is TGTGCCAGCAGCGTGACCCACAACTATGGCTACACCTTC. Amino acid sequence: CASSVTHNYGYTF.